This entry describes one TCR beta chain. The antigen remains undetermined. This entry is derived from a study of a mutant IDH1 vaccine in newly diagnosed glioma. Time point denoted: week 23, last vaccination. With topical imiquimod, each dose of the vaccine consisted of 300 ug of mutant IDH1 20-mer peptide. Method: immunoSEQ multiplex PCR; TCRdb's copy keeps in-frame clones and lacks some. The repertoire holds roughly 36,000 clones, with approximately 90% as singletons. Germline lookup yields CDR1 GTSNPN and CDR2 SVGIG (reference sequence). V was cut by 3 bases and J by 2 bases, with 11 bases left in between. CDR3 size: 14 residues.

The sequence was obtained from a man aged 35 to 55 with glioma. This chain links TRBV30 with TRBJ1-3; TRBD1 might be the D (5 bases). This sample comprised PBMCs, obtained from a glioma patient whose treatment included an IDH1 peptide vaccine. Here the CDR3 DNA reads TGTGCCTGGAGCTGGGGGGGTACTGGAAACACCATATATTTT. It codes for CAWSWGGTGNTIYF.